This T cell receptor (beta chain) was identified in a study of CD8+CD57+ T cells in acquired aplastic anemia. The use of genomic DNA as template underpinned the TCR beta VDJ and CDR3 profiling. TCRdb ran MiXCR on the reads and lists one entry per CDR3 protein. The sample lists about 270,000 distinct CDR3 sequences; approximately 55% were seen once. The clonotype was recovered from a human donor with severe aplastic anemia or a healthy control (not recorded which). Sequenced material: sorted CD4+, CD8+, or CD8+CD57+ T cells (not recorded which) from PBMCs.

The CDR3 DNA follows: TGCAGTGCTAGAGATGGTCAGGGGCGTTTGGACGAGCAGTACTTC. Protein: CSARDGQGRLDEQYF. The chain employs TRBV20-1 and TRBJ2-7; tentatively, D is TRBD1 (6 bases). The CDR3 contains 15 residues. Germline CDR1 and CDR2: DFQATT and SNEGSKA (reference sequence). Trimming removed 0 bases at V and 5 bases at J, with 17 bases between.